This T cell receptor (beta chain) was captured by sequencing in a study of blood T cell repertoires in COVID-19. CDR1 and CDR2 (germline): SEHNR, FQNEAQ (reference sequence). The length of the CDR3 is 14 residues. V shed 7 bases, J shed 8 bases, and the junction held 9 bases outside the gene matches. Assay used: immunoSEQ multiplex PCR; TCRdb lists only in-frame clones, some missing. In the table there are just under 350,000 clones, around nine tenths of which are singletons. This clone is a singleton in its sample. Sequenced: peripheral blood. The chain employs TRBV7-9 and TRBJ2-1; the match to TRBD1 covers 9 bases. The clonotype comes from a woman aged 65 to 85 with COVID-19, enrolled during active disease. This CDR3 is CASNKGQGIDEQFF. The CDR3 DNA is TGTGCCAGCAATAAGGGACAGGGTATCGATGAGCAGTTCTTC.